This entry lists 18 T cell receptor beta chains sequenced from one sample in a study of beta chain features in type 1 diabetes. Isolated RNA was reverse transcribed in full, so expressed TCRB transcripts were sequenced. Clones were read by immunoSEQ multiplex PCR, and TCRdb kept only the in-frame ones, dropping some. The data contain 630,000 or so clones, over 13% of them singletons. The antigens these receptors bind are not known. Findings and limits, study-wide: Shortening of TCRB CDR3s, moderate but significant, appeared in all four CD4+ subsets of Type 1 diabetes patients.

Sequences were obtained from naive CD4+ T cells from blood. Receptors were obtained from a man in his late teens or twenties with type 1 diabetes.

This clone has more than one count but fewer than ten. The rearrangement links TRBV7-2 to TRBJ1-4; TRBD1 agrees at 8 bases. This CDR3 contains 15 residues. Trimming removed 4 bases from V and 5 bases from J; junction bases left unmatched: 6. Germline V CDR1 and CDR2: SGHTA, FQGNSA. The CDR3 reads CASSWTGSMNEKLFF. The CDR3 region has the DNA TGTGCCAGCAGCTGGACAGGGTCGATGAATGAAAAACTGTTTTTT.

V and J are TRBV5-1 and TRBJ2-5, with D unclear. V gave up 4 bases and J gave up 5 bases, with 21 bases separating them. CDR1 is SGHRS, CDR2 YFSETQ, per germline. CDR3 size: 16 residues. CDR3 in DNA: TGCGCCAGCAGCAAAACCGTTGACACACTACTGGAGACCCAGTACTTC. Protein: CASSKTVDTLLETQYF.

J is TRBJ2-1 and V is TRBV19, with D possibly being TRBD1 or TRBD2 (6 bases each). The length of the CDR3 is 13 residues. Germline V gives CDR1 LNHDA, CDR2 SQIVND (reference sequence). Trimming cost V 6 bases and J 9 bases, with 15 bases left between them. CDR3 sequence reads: CASRTTGDIEQFF. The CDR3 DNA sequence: TGTGCCAGTAGAACAACGGGGGACATTGAGCAGTTCTTC.

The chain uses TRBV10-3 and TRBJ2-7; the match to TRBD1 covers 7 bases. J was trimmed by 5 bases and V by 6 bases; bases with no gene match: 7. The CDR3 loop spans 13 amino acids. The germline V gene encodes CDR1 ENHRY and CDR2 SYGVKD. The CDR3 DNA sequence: TGTGCCATCAGCGACAGGGTAATCGACGAGCAGTACTTC. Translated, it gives CAISDRVIDEQYF.

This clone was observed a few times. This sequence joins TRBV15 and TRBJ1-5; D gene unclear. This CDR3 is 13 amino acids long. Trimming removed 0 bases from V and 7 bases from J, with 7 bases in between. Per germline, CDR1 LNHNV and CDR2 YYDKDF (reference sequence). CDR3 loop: CATSRDPIQPQHF. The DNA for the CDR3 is TGTGCCACCAGCAGAGATCCCATACAGCCCCAGCATTTT.

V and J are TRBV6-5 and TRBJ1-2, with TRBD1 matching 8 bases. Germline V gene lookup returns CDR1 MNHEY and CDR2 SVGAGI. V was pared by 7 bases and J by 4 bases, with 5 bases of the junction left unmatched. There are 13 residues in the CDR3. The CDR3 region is CASTPQGGYGYTF. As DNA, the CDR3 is TGTGCCAGCACCCCACAGGGGGGCTATGGCTACACCTTC.

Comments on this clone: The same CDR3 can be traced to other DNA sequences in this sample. CDR3 sequence reads: CASSLRGGGSYEQYF. The CDR3 DNA follows: TGTGCCAGCAGTCTAAGGGGAGGAGGCTCCTACGAGCAGTACTTC. The chain recombines TRBV7-2 with TRBJ2-7; maybe TRBD2 (6 bases). V was trimmed by 6 bases and J by 0 bases, leaving 15 bases between them. Germline CDR1 and CDR2: SGHTA and FQGNSA. The CDR3 covers 15 residues.

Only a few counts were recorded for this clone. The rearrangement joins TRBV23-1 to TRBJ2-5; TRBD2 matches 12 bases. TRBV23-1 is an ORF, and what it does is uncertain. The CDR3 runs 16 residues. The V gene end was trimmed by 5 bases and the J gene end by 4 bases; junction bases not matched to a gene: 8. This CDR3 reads CASSYTLAGGGETQYF. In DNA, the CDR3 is TGCGCCAGCAGTTATACACTAGCGGGAGGAGGAGAGACCCAGTACTTC.

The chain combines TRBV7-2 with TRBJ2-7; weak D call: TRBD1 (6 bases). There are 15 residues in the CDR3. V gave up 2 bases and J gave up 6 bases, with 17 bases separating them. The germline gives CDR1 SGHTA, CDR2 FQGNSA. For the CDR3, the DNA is TGTGCCAGCAGCTTAAGACAGGCCCCCCTCGGCGAGCAGTACTTC. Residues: CASSLRQAPLGEQYF.

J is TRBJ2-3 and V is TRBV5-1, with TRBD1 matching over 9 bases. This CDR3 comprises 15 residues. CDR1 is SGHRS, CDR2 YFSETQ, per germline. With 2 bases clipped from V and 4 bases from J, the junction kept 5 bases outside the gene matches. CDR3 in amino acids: CASSLTGTGSDTQYF. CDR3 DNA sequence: TGCGCCAGCAGCTTAACCGGGACAGGGTCAGATACGCAGTATTTT.

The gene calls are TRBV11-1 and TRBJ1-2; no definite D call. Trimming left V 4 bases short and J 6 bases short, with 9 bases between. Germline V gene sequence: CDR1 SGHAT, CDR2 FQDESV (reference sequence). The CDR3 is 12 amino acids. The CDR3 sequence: CASSWGNDGYTF. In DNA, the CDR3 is TGTGCCAGCAGCTGGGGAAATGATGGCTACACCTTC. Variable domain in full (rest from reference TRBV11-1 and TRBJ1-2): EAEVAQSPRYKITEKSQAVAFWCDPISGHATLYWYRQILGQGPELLVQFQDESVVDDSQLPKDRFSAERLKGVDSTLKIQPAELGDSAMYLCASSWGNDGYTFGSGTRLTVV.

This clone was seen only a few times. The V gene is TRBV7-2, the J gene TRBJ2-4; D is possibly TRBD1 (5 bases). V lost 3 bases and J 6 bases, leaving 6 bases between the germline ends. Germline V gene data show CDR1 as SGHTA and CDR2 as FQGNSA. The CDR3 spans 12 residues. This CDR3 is CASSLTANIQYF. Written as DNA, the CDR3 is TGTGCCAGCAGCTTGACAGCAAACATTCAGTACTTC.

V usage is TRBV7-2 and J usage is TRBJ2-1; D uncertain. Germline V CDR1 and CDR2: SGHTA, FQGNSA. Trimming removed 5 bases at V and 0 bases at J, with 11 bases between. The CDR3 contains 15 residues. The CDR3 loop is CASSPILDSYNEQFF. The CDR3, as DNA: TGTGCCAGCAGCCCCATTCTGGACTCCTACAATGAGCAGTTCTTC.

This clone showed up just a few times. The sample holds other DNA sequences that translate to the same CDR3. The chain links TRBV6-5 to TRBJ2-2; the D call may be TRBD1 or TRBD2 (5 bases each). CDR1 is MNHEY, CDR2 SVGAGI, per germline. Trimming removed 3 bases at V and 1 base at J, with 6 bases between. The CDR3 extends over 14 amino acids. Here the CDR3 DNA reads TGTGCCAGCAGTTATGGGGGGAACACCGGGGAGCTGTTTTTT. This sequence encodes CASSYGGNTGELFF.

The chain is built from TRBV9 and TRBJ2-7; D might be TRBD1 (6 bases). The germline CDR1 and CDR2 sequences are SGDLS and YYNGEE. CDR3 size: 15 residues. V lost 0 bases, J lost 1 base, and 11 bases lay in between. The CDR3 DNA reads TGTGCCAGCAGCGTAGAACAGGGCTGGTCCTACGAGCAGTACTTC. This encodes CASSVEQGWSYEQYF. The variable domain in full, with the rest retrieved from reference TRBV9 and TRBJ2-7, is DSGVTQTPKHLITATGQRVTLRCSPRSGDLSVYWYQQSLDQGLQFLIQYYNGEERAKGNILERFSAQQFPDLHSELNLSSLELGDSALYFCASSVEQGWSYEQYFGPGTRLTVT.

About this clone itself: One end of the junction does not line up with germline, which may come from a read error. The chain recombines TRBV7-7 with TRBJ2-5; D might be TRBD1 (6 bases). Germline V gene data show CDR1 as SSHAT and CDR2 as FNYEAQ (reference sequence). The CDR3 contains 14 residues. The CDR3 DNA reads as TGTGCTAGCAGCCCGACAGGTACTCAAGAGACCCAGTACTTC. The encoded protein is CASSPTGTQETQYF.

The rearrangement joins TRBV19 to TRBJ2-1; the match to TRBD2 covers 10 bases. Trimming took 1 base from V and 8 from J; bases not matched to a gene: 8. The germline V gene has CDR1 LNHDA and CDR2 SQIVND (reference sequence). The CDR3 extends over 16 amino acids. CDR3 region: CASSIGTSGPRHEQFF. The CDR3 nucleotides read TGTGCCAGTAGTATAGGGACTAGCGGACCCCGGCATGAGCAGTTCTTC.

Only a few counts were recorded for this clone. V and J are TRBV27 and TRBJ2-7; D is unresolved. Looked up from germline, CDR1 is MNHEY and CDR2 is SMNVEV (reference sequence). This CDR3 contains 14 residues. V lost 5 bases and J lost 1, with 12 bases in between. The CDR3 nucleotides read TGTGCCAGCAGTCTCTGGACGACGTCCTACGAGCAGTACTTC. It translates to CASSLWTTSYEQYF.